This T cell receptor beta chain was captured in a study of CD8+ T cells in alopecia areata. In the case of this clone: Other DNA variants within this sample encode the same CDR3.

CDR3 length: 11 amino acids. The V end was cut by 1 base, the J end by 4 bases, with 5 bases between. From germline, CDR1 is SQVTM and CDR2 ANQGSEA. cDNA reverse transcribed from extracted RNA served as the sequencing template. Some clones are missing from TCRdb's copy, which holds only in-frame ones; the method was immunoSEQ multiplex PCR. The table includes about 190,000 clones, 60% to 70% detected once. Documented treatment: oral pan-JAK inhibitor, 5-10 mg twice daily. This sequence originates from a human donor with alopecia areata. The source material was CD4+ T cells sorted from blood, sampled at week 4, from a patient treated with tofacitinib. V is TRBV29-1 and J is TRBJ2-7; D call uncertain. CDR3 sequence: CSVEVGYEQYF. DNA for the CDR3: TGCAGCGTTGAAGTAGGGTACGAGCAGTACTTC.